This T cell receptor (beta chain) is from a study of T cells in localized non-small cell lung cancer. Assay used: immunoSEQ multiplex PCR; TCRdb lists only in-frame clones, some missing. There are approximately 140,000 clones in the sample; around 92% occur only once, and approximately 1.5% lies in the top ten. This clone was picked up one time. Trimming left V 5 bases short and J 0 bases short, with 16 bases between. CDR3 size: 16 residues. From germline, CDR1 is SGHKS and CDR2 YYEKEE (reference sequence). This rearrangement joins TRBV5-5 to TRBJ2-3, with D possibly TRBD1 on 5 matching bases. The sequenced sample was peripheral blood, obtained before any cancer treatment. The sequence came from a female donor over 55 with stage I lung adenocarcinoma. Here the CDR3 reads CASSYGHTTSTDTQYF. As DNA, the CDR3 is TGTGCCAGCAGTTACGGACACACCACTAGCACAGATACGCAGTATTTT.